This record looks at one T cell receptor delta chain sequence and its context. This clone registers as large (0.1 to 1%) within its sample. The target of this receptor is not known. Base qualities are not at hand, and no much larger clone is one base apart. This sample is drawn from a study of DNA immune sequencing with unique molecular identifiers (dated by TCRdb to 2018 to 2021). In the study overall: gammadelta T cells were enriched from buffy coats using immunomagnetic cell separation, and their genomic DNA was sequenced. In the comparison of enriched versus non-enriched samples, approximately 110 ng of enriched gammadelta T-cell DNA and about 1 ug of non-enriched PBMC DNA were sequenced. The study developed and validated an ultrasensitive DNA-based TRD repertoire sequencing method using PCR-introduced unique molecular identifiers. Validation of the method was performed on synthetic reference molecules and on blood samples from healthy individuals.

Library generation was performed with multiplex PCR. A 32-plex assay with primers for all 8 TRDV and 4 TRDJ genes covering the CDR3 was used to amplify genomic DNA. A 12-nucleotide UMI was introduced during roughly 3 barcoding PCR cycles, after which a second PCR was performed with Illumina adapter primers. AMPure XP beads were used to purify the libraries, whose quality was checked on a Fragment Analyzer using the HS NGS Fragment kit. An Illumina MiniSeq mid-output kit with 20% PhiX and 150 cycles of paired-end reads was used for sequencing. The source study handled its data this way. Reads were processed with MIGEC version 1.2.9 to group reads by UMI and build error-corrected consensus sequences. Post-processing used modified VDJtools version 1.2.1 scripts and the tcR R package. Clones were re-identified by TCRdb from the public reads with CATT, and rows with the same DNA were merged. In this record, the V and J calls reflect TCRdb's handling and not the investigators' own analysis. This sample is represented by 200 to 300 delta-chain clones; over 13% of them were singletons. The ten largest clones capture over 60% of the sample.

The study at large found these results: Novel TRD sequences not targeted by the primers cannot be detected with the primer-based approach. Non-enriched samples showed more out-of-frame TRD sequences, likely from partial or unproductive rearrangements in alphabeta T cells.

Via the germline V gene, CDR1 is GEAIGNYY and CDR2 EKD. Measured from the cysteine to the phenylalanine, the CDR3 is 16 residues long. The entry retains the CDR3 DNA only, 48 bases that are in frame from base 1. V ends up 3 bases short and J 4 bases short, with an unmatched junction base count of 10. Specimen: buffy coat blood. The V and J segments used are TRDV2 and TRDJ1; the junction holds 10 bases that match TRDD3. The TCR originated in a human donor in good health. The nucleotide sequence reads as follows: TGTGCCTGTGACGAACTGGGGGATCCCACCCACGATAAACTCATCTTT. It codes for CACDELGDPTHDKLIF.